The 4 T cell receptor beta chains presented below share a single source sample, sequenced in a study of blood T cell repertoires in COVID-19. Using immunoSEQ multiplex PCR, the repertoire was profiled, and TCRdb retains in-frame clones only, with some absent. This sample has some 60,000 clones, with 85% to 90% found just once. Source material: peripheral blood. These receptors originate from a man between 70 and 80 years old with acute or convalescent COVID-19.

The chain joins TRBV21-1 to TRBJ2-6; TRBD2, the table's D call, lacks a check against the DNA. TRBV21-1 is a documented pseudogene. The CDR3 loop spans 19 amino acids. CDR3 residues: CASSKGHCVCGSGANVLTF. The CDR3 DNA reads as TGTGCCAGCAGCAAAGGTCATTGCGTATGCGGCTCTGGGGCCAACGTCCTGACTTTC.

CDR3 DNA: TGTGCCAGCTCAGCGAAATGGTTACAAGAGACCCAGTACTTC. Translation gives CASSAKWLQETQYF. This chain links TRBV18 with TRBJ2-5; D gene uncertain. Germline-derived CDR1 and CDR2 are KGHSH and LQKENI. The CDR3 contains 14 residues. The ends were cut back, 5 bases at V and 2 bases at J, with 12 bases in the middle.

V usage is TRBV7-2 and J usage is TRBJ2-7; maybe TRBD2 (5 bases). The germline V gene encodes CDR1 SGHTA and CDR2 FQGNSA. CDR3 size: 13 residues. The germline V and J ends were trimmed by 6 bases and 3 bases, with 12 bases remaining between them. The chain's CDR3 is CASSLRRGYEQYF. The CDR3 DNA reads TGTGCCAGCAGTCTGAGACGGGGCTACGAGCAGTACTTC.

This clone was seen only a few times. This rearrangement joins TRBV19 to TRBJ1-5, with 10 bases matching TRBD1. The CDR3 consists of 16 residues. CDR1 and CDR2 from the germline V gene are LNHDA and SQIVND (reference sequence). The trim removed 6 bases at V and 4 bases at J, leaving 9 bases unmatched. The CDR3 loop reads CASRPSRDRGNQPQHF. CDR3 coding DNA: TGTGCCAGTAGACCATCCCGGGACAGGGGAAATCAGCCCCAGCATTTT.